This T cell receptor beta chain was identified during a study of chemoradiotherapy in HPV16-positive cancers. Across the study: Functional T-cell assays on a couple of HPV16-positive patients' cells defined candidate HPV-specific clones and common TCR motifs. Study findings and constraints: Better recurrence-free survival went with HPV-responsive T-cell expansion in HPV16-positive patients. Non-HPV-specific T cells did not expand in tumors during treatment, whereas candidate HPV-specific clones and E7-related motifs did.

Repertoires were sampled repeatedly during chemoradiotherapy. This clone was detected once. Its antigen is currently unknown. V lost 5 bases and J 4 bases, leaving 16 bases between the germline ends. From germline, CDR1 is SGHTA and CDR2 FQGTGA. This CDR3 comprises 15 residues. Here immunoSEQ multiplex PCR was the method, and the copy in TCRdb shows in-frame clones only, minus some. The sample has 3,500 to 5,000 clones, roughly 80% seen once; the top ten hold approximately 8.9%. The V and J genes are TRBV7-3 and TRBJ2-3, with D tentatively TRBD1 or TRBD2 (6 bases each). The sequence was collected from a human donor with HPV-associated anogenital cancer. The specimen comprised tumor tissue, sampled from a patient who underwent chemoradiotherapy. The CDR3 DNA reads TGTGCCAGCAGCAGCCTCGGGGGCGGGCCAGATACGCAGTATTTT. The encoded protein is CASSSLGGGPDTQYF. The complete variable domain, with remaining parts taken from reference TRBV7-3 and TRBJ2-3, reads GAGVSQTPSNKVTEKGKYVELRCDPISGHTALYWYRQSLGQGPEFLIYFQGTGAADDSGLPNDRFFAVRPEGSVSTLKIQRTERGDSAVYLCASSSLGGGPDTQYFGPGTRLTVL.